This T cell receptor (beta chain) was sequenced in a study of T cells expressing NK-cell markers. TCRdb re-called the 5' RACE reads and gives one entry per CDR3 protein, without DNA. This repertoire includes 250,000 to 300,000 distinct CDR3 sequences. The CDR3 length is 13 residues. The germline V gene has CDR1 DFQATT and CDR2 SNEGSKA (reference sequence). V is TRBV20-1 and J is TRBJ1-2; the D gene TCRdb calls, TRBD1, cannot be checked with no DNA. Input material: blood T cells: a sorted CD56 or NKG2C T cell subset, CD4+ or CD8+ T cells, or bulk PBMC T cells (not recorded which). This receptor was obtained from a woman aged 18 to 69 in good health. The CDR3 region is CSTPETGAYGYTF.